This T cell receptor (beta chain) originates from a study of metastatic and nonmetastatic thyroid tumors. CDR3 size: 16 residues. J gave up 4 bases and V 7 bases, and 11 bases lay outside the gene matches. Germline V gene sequence: CDR1 MNHNS, CDR2 SASEGT. Via MiXCR, TCRdb re-called the PCR reads. Here the sample spans over 30,000 clones, 18% being singletons. This clone was observed a few times. Every patient was untreated before thyroid surgery. Source material: tumor tissue. This clonotype was sampled from a female donor with papillary thyroid cancer or a benign thyroid nodule (not recorded which). Some clones in this sample may be carry-over from other donors' samples. The rearrangement links TRBV6-1 to TRBJ2-2; TRBD1 matches at 8 bases. CDR3 residues: CASIHLVTGVTGELFF. CDR3 nucleotide sequence: TGTGCCAGCATCCACTTGGTGACAGGGGTCACCGGGGAGCTGTTTTTT.